Detailed here is one T cell receptor (beta chain). What it recognizes is unknown. This entry is derived from a study of cytomegalovirus exposure and HLA in healthy donors. Regarding the study as a whole: As confirmed in vitro, a few CMV-associated chains were specific for CMV antigens.

The PCR was carried out with 60 Vbeta primers and 13 Jbeta primers. Assay used: immunoSEQ multiplex PCR; TCRdb lists only in-frame clones, some missing. The table has about 120,000 clones, around 74% seen once; the top ten hold approximately 7.2%. The germline CDR1 and CDR2 sequences are SNHLY and FYNNEI. CDR3 length equals 15 residues. V lost 0 bases, J lost 1 base, and 9 bases lay in between. The sequenced sample consisted of PBMCs. The chain is built from TRBV2 and TRBJ1-1; D is perhaps TRBD1 (5 bases). The source of this sequence is a male donor in good health and CMV-seronegative. As DNA, the CDR3 is TGTGCCAGCAGTGAAGCGCCGGGGGGGAACACTGAAGCTTTCTTT. It yields the protein CASSEAPGGNTEAFF.